These 10 T cell receptor beta chains were all obtained from the same sample, sequenced in a study of T cell responses to AZD1222 COVID-19 vaccine. Generated by immunoSEQ multiplex PCR, the TCRdb table keeps only in-frame clones and is missing some. The sample has approximately 110,000 clones, more than 70% seen once. Source: peripheral blood, taken on day 0 of AZD1222 vaccination. The receptor set was obtained from an adult in good health.

This clone was counted a single time. The J gene is TRBJ2-1, the V gene TRBV6-4, with a possible D match to TRBD2 (6 bases). V was clipped by 2 bases and J by 1 base, with 6 bases between them. The CDR3 sequence is 14 residues long. Germline V gene lookup returns CDR1 MRHNA and CDR2 SNTAGT. The CDR3 sequence: CASSDSGSYNEQFF. The CDR3 nucleotides read TGTGCCAGCAGTGACAGCGGGTCCTACAATGAGCAGTTCTTC.

The chain combines TRBV30 with TRBJ1-2; the D gene is possibly TRBD1 (6 bases). Germline CDR1 is GTSNPN and CDR2 is SVGIG (reference sequence). CDR3 length: 12 amino acids. V shed 1 base and J shed 6 bases, with 9 bases lying between them. The CDR3 here is CAWSARGDGYTF. The DNA for the CDR3 is TGTGCCTGGAGTGCGAGGGGGGATGGCTACACCTTC.

In its sample, this clone was seen once. This chain connects TRBV12-3 or TRBV12-4 to TRBJ2-7; unclear D gene. Trimming took 6 bases from V and 7 from J, leaving 10 bases between them. The CDR3 has 11 residues. CDR3 nucleotides: TGTGCCAGCAGCTCCCTAAGAGAGCAGTACTTC. It yields the protein CASSSLREQYF.

V usage is TRBV28 and J usage is TRBJ2-7, with D unresolved. Trimming shortened V by 6 bases and J by 3 bases, and 12 bases separated the two germline ends. Germline values: CDR1 MDHEN, CDR2 SYDVKM. This CDR3 has 13 amino acids. DNA for the CDR3: TGTGCCAGCAGCATTCCCCCGGTCTACGAGCAGTACTTC. This codes for CASSIPPVYEQYF.

The CDR3 here is CSVQGPSSSGNTIYF. The DNA for the CDR3 is TGCAGCGTCCAAGGGCCCTCATCCTCTGGAAACACCATATATTTT. This chain connects TRBV29-1 to TRBJ1-3; D remains ambiguous. The length of the CDR3 is 15 residues. Per the germline V gene, CDR1 is SQVTM and CDR2 is ANQGSEA. V was clipped by 6 bases and J by 0 bases, with 15 bases between them.

This clone came up a few times. This chain connects TRBV18 to TRBJ1-2, with a possible D match to TRBD1 (5 bases). CDR3 length equals 14 residues. CDR1 is KGHSH and CDR2 is LQKENI in the germline V gene. The germline V and J ends were trimmed by 5 bases and 4 bases, with 14 bases remaining between them. The CDR3 here is CASSAGRGAYGYTF. For the CDR3, the DNA is TGTGCCAGCTCAGCCGGGAGGGGTGCCTATGGCTACACCTTC.

The chain is built from TRBV7-6 and TRBJ1-5; no firm D call. Germline V gene data show CDR1 as SGHVS and CDR2 as FNYEAQ. Between the trimmed V and J ends, which lost 1 base and 4 bases, there was a span of 11 bases. The length of the CDR3 is 15 residues. The CDR3: CASSLVPQGNQPQHF. The CDR3 region has the DNA TGTGCCAGCAGCTTAGTTCCTCAAGGGAATCAGCCCCAGCATTTT. Together with reference TRBV7-6 and TRBJ1-5, the CDR3 gives the full variable domain: GAGVSQSPRYKVTKRGQDVALRCDPISGHVSLYWYRQALGQGPEFLTYFNYEAQQDKSGLPNDRFSAERPEGSISTLTIQRTEQRDSAMYRCASSLVPQGNQPQHFGDGTRLSIL.

The rearrangement links TRBV2 to TRBJ1-5, with TRBD1 matching 8 bases. V trimming: 5 bases; J trimming: 7 bases; junction bases outside the gene matches: 7. This CDR3 region has 14 residues. CDR1 is SNHLY, CDR2 FYNNEI, per germline. CDR3 sequence reads: CASSFDRGAQPQHF. CDR3 coding DNA: TGTGCCAGCAGTTTCGACAGGGGCGCGCAGCCCCAGCATTTT.

The V and J genes are TRBV10-3 and TRBJ1-1, with 7 bases fitting TRBD1. The CDR3 totals 12 residues. V lost 10 bases, J lost 11 bases, and 13 bases stayed unmatched. Looked up from germline, CDR1 is ENHRY and CDR2 is SYGVKD. The CDR3 spells CATCPAGQTAFF. CDR3 in DNA: TGTGCCACCTGCCCAGCGGGACAGACGGCTTTCTTT.

V and J are TRBV7-9 and TRBJ2-2, with 7 bases matching TRBD2. Germline CDR1 and CDR2: SEHNR and FQNEAQ (reference sequence). The CDR3 consists of 16 residues. The J segment lost 4 bases and the V segment lost 1 base, leaving 6 bases of the junction unmatched. CDR3 amino acids: CASSLVAGESTGELFF. CDR3 nucleotide sequence: TGTGCCAGCAGCTTAGTCGCGGGGGAGAGCACCGGGGAGCTGTTTTTT.